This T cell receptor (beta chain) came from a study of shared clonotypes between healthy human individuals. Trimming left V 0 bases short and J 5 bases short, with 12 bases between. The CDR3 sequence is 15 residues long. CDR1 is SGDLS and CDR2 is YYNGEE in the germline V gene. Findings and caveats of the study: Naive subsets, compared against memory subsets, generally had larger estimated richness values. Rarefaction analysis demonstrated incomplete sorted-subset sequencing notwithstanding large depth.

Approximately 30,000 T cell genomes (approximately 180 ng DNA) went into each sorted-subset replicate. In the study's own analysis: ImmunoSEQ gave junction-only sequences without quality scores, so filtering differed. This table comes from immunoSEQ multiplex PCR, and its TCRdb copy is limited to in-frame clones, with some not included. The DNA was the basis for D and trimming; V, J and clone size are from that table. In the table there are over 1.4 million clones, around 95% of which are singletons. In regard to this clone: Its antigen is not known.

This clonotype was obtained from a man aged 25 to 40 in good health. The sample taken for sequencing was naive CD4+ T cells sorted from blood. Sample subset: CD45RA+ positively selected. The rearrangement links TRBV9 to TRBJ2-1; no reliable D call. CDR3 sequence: CASSVDLDHNNEQFF. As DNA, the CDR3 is TGTGCCAGCAGCGTAGATCTAGACCACAACAATGAGCAGTTCTTC.